This T cell receptor beta chain was observed in a study of T cells after yellow fever vaccination. At the level of the study: In the case of low-cell-number fractions, SMART-Seq v4 Ultra Low Input was used for preparation.

This clonotype was seen many times. Per germline, CDR1 WSHSY and CDR2 SAAADI. The CDR3 runs 14 residues. Trimming cost V 6 bases and J 9 bases, with 18 bases left between them. A universal primer site and UMIs were added as TCR cDNA was made by 5'RACE template switching. One entry per CDR3 protein results from TCRdb running MiXCR on the 5' RACE reads. This table holds about 340,000 distinct CDR3 sequences, 4% found once. The sequences come from PBMCs, collected 5 days after the yellow fever booster vaccination. J is TRBJ2-1 and V is TRBV10-2; maybe TRBD2 (6 bases). The receptor was derived from a young man who received the YFV17D yellow fever vaccine. CDR3: CASREGNTLSEQFF. CDR3 nucleotide sequence: TGCGCCAGCAGGGAGGGTAATACCCTTAGTGAGCAGTTCTTC.